The 13 T cell receptor beta chains in this list originate from one sample, sequenced in a study of blood T cell repertoires in COVID-19. Produced via immunoSEQ multiplex PCR; TCRdb's table is partial and in-frame only. The sample has fewer than 150,000 clones, 84% seen once; the top ten hold 8% to 10%. The sequencing input was peripheral blood. These receptors were taken from a woman older than 75 in a cohort sampled during active or convalescent COVID-19.

The gene calls are TRBV5-1 and TRBJ1-3; 8 bases fit TRBD1. Germline CDR1 is SGHRS and CDR2 is YFSETQ. CDR3 length equals 15 residues. Trimming at V came to 4 bases and at J to 7 bases, leaving 10 bases not matched to a gene. CDR3: CASSAARTGGNTIYF. CDR3 nucleotides: TGCGCCAGCAGCGCAGCCCGAACAGGGGGGAACACCATATATTTT.

The chain employs TRBV5-4 and TRBJ1-2; possible D gene TRBD1, 5 bases. Trimming took off 4 bases at V and 0 bases at J, with 16 bases between the two ends. Germline CDR1 SGHNT, CDR2 YYREEE (reference sequence). The CDR3 has 16 amino acids. The CDR3 here is CASSNRATGANYGYTF. For the CDR3, the DNA is TGTGCCAGCAGCAACCGGGCCACAGGCGCTAACTATGGCTACACCTTC. The complete variable domain, with remaining parts taken from reference TRBV5-4 and TRBJ1-2, reads ETGVTQSPTHLIKTRGQQVTLRCSSQSGHNTVSWYQQALGQGPQFIFQYYREEENGRGNFPPRFSGLQFPNYSSELNVNALELDDSALYLCASSNRATGANYGYTFGSGTRLTVV.

The V call is TRBV7-2, the J call TRBJ2-4; the D gene is possibly TRBD2 (6 bases). The CDR3 has 14 amino acids. Trimming took 5 bases from V and 3 from J, leaving 11 bases between them. Germline values: CDR1 SGHTA, CDR2 FQGNSA. CDR3 DNA: TGTGCCAGCAGCCACGGGGGTGACAAAAACATTCAGTACTTC. Encoded protein: CASSHGGDKNIQYF. Filled out from reference TRBV7-2 and TRBJ2-4, the complete variable domain reads GAGVSQSPSNKVTEKGKDVELRCDPISGHTALYWYRQSLGQGLEFLIYFQGNSAPDKSGLPSDRFSAERTGGSVSTLTIQRTQQEDSAVYLCASSHGGDKNIQYFGAGTRLSVL.

The chain recombines TRBV21-1 with TRBJ2-7; TRBD1, the table's D call, lacks a check against the DNA. TRBV21-1 is tagged as a pseudogene. The CDR3 runs 15 residues. CDR3 DNA: TGTGCCAGCAGCAAAAGCAAAACAGCTCCCCACGAGCAGTACGTC. Encoded protein: CASSKSKTAPHEQYV.

The chain uses TRBV11-3 and TRBJ2-5, with a weak D call TRBD1 (6 bases). Between the trimmed V and J ends, which lost 2 bases and 0 bases, there was a span of 7 bases. The CDR3 is made up of 14 amino acids. Germline V gene lookup returns CDR1 SGHNT and CDR2 YENEEA. The CDR3 DNA reads TGTGCCAGCAGCTTACAGGGGTACCAAGAGACCCAGTACTTC. This gives the protein CASSLQGYQETQYF.

V gene TRBV7-9 combines with J gene TRBJ2-1; 11 bases match TRBD1. Germline V gene sequence: CDR1 SEHNR, CDR2 FQNEAQ (reference sequence). Trimming cost V 5 bases and J 9 bases; bases outside gene matches: 6. CDR3 length: 14 amino acids. The CDR3 region is CASSVAGTGGEQFF. The CDR3, as DNA: TGTGCCAGCAGCGTTGCCGGGACAGGGGGTGAGCAGTTCTTC.

This clone was picked up one time. The chain couples TRBV19 to TRBJ1-2, with a possible D match to TRBD1 (6 bases). Trimming removed 6 bases from V and 0 bases from J, with 14 bases in between. Germline values: CDR1 LNHDA, CDR2 SQIVND (reference sequence). This CDR3 contains 15 residues. As DNA, the CDR3 is TGTGCCAGTAGCGAATCGGGACATACTAACTATGGCTACACCTTC. It yields the protein CASSESGHTNYGYTF.

The J gene is TRBJ1-2, the V gene TRBV6-1; 8 nucleotides match TRBD1. V trimming: 2 bases; J trimming: 6 bases; junction bases outside the gene matches: 8. Per the germline V gene, CDR1 is MNHNS and CDR2 is SASEGT. This CDR3 spans 15 amino acids. DNA of the CDR3: TGTGCCAGCAGTGAACAGACAGGGGAGGGAAATGGCTACACCTTC. It encodes CASSEQTGEGNGYTF.

V gene TRBV5-8 combines with J gene TRBJ1-4; 9 nucleotides agree with TRBD1. Unmatched junction bases numbered 7, after V lost 0 bases and J lost 7 bases. The germline gives CDR1 SGHTS, CDR2 YDEGEE. This CDR3 has 16 amino acids. The CDR3 sequence is CASSLGTGDHGEKLFF. CDR3 in DNA: TGTGCCAGCAGCTTGGGGACAGGGGACCATGGTGAAAAACTGTTTTTT.

This sequence joins TRBV6-5 and TRBJ2-7, with D tentatively TRBD2 (5 bases). The CDR3 contains 15 residues. Germline V gene lookup returns CDR1 MNHEY and CDR2 SVGAGI. V lost 0 bases and J 5 bases, leaving 14 bases between the germline ends. CDR3 coding DNA: TGTGCCAGCAGTTACTCAAAAAGCGTCGGGAACGAGCAGTACTTC. Amino acids: CASSYSKSVGNEQYF.

The chain recombines TRBV28 with TRBJ2-7; tentative D call: TRBD1 (5 bases). Trimming cost V 5 bases and J 2 bases, with 13 bases left between them. This CDR3 contains 14 residues. Germline CDR1 MDHEN, CDR2 SYDVKM. For the CDR3, the DNA is TGTGCCAGCAGTACAACAGACAGAACCTACGAGCAGTACGTC. Amino acids: CASSTTDRTYEQYV.

The J gene is TRBJ2-3, the V gene TRBV29-1; tentatively, D is TRBD2 (6 bases). The germline gives CDR1 SQVTM, CDR2 ANQGSEA. V was trimmed by 1 base and J by 4 bases, leaving 12 bases between them. The CDR3 has 14 amino acids. The CDR3 sequence is CSVEGGVQSDTQYF. In nucleotides, the CDR3 is TGCAGCGTTGAAGGGGGGGTACAATCAGATACGCAGTATTTT.

This clone was recorded at least ten times. V is TRBV7-7 and J is TRBJ2-2; 12 bases fit TRBD2. From germline, CDR1 is SSHAT and CDR2 FNYEAQ (reference sequence). The CDR3 has 15 amino acids. Trimming removed 5 bases from V and 7 bases from J; junction bases left unmatched: 5. The CDR3 region has the DNA TGTGCCAGCAGCCCGACTAGCGGGGGAGGCGGGGAGCTGTTTTTT. This gives the protein CASSPTSGGGGELFF.